Presented here are 9 T cell receptor beta chains from one specimen sequenced in a study of blood T cell repertoires in COVID-19. The repertoire was sequenced with immunoSEQ multiplex PCR; TCRdb's copy has only in-frame clones and lacks some. This sample has over 100,000 clones, with roughly 89% found just once. The sequenced material came from peripheral blood. These receptors were taken from a man aged 35-49 years with acute or convalescent COVID-19.

The rearrangement uses TRBV27 and TRBJ2-1, with D perhaps matching TRBD1 (5 bases). CDR3 size: 14 residues. CDR1 and CDR2 from the germline V gene are MNHEY and SMNVEV (reference sequence). The ends were cut back, 1 base at V and 8 bases at J, with 12 bases in the middle. DNA for the CDR3: TGTGCCAGCAGTTTATTGGGGCAGGTGGATGAGCAGTTCTTC. Protein sequence: CASSLLGQVDEQFF.

The chain uses TRBV7-8 and TRBJ2-5, with D perhaps TRBD1 (5 bases). The CDR3 has 13 residues. CDR1 is SGHVS, CDR2 FQNEAQ, per germline. V was trimmed by 1 base and J by 2 bases, leaving 5 bases between them. The CDR3 is CASSLGQQETQYF. The CDR3 DNA is TGTGCCAGCAGCTTAGGACAGCAAGAGACCCAGTACTTC.

The chain recombines TRBV6-5 with TRBJ2-7; 11 bases map to TRBD2. The CDR3 has 15 residues. Germline assignment: CDR1 MNHEY and CDR2 SVGAGI. J gave up 1 base and V 6 bases, and 5 bases lay outside the gene matches. The CDR3 sequence: CASSPTSGRSYEQYF. CDR3 nucleotide sequence: TGTGCCAGCAGCCCCACTAGCGGGAGATCCTACGAGCAGTACTTC.

The chain is built from TRBV9 and TRBJ2-2, with a weak D call TRBD1 (5 bases). Germline V gene sequence: CDR1 SGDLS, CDR2 YYNGEE. Between the trimmed V and J ends, which lost 4 bases and 5 bases, there was a span of 21 bases. The CDR3 has 17 amino acids. The CDR3 is CASSPTRGYKRTGELFF. The CDR3 DNA reads TGTGCCAGCAGCCCGACAAGGGGCTATAAACGGACCGGGGAGCTGTTTTTT.

The count of this clone is one. V gene TRBV3-1 (or the pseudogene TRBV3-2) combines with J gene TRBJ2-2; possibly TRBD2 for D (6 bases). There are 15 residues in the CDR3. V was clipped by 0 bases and J by 3 bases, with 8 bases between them. From germline, CDR1 is LGHDT and CDR2 YNNKEL (reference sequence). The CDR3 reads CASSQEGLYTGELFF. CDR3 bases: TGTGCCAGCAGCCAAGAGGGACTCTACACCGGGGAGCTGTTTTTT.

This chain links TRBV2 with TRBJ1-2; weak D call: TRBD1 (5 bases). V was shortened by 6 bases and J by 3 bases, with 11 bases between the two germline ends. CDR1 is SNHLY, CDR2 FYNNEI, per germline. The CDR3 consists of 13 residues. CDR3 in DNA: TGTGCCAGCAGCGAGACAGCGTACTATGGCTACACCTTC. Its translation: CASSETAYYGYTF.

This sequence joins TRBV30 and TRBJ1-2; 8 bases align to TRBD1. V shed 0 bases and J 7 bases; nucleotides not matched to a gene: 10. The germline CDR1 and CDR2 sequences are GTSNPN and SVGIG (reference sequence). This CDR3 contains 15 residues. For the CDR3, the DNA is TGTGCCTGGAGTGTACTCGCAGGGGGCTCCTCTGGCTACACCTTC. Its protein is CAWSVLAGGSSGYTF.

The rearrangement links TRBV4-3 to TRBJ1-3, with TRBD1 matching 7 bases. Looked up from germline, CDR1 is LGHNA and CDR2 is YSLEER. The CDR3 is made up of 16 amino acids. Trimming removed 3 bases from V and 3 bases from J; junction bases left unmatched: 8. The CDR3 sequence: CASSHATGHDGNTIYF. CDR3 DNA: TGCGCCAGCAGCCACGCGACAGGGCACGATGGAAACACCATATATTTT.

The V and J genes are TRBV27 and TRBJ1-5; D is undetermined. The CDR3 length is 16 residues. Germline lookup yields CDR1 MNHEY and CDR2 SMNVEV (reference sequence). Trimming stripped 2 bases from V and 1 base from J, with 12 bases between. DNA for the CDR3: TGTGCCAGCAGTTTAAACGGCTACGGGAGCAATCAGCCCCAGCATTTT. The encoded protein is CASSLNGYGSNQPQHF.